These 27 T cell receptor beta chains were all obtained from the same sample, sequenced in a study of shared clonotypes between healthy human individuals. Only in-frame clones appear in the TCRdb table, and some are missing; sequencing was by immunoSEQ multiplex PCR. The profile covers about 450,000 clones, with roughly 77% appearing a single time and roughly an eighth taken by the ten largest. Sequencing was done on a sample of PBMCs. All receptors come from a woman between 40 and 50 years old in good health. Some clones in this sample may be carry-over from other donors' samples.

The CDR3, as DNA: TGTGCCAGCAGTTCTCCGGCGGAGAACTATGGCTACACCTTC. Its translation: CASSSPAENYGYTF. The genes are TRBV5-8 and TRBJ1-2; D gene unclear. CDR3 size: 14 residues. V was shortened by 5 bases and J by 2 bases, with 13 bases between the two germline ends. Germline assignment: CDR1 SGHTS and CDR2 YDEGEE. The entire variable domain, with the rest obtained from reference TRBV5-8 and TRBJ1-2, is as follows: EAGVTQSPTHLIKTRGQQATLRCSPISGHTSVYWYQQALGLGLQFLLWYDEGEERNRGNFPPRFSGRQFPNYSSELNVNALELEDSALYLCASSSPAENYGYTFGSGTRLTVV.

V is TRBV28 and J is TRBJ2-7; 7 nucleotides agree with TRBD1. Germline V gives CDR1 MDHEN, CDR2 SYDVKM. V shed 5 bases and J 3 bases; nucleotides not matched to a gene: 7. CDR3 length equals 14 residues. CDR3 residues: CASSPVTGFYEQYF. The CDR3 nucleotides are TGTGCCAGCAGTCCGGTGACAGGGTTCTACGAGCAGTACTTC. The entire variable domain, with the rest obtained from reference TRBV28 and TRBJ2-7, is as follows: DVKVTQSSRYLVKRTGEKVFLECVQDMDHENMFWYRQDPGLGLRLIYFSYDVKMKEKGDIPEGYSVSREKKERFSLILESASTNQTSMYLCASSPVTGFYEQYFGPGTRLTVT.

The DNA for the CDR3 is TGTGCCACCTCGACAGGGACTAACTATGGCTACACCTTC. Translating gives CATSTGTNYGYTF. V usage is TRBV6-6 and J usage is TRBJ1-2; TRBD1 aligns across 7 bases. J lost 0 bases, V lost 10 bases, and 5 bases had no gene match. Per the germline V gene, CDR1 is MNHNY and CDR2 is SVGAGI (reference sequence). This CDR3 is 13 amino acids long.

This clone showed up just a few times. The rearrangement joins TRBV14 to TRBJ2-7; tentatively, D is TRBD2 (6 bases). The V end was cut by 3 bases, the J end by 0 bases, with 21 bases between. The CDR3 has 18 amino acids. Germline-derived CDR1 and CDR2 are SGHDN and FVKESK. The CDR3: CASSHTRGSGPSSYEQYF. CDR3 nucleotides: TGTGCCAGCAGCCACACACGGGGGAGCGGCCCGAGCTCCTACGAGCAGTACTTC.

The rearrangement uses TRBV5-1 and TRBJ2-7, with a possible D match to TRBD1 (6 bases). Germline CDR1 is SGHRS and CDR2 is YFSETQ. This CDR3 is 14 amino acids long. V was clipped by 0 bases and J by 5 bases, with 12 bases between them. The DNA of the CDR3 is TGCGCCAGCAGCTTGGGACAGGTAGGGAACGAGCAGTACTTC. It yields the protein CASSLGQVGNEQYF.

This sequence joins TRBV5-6 and TRBJ2-7, with D perhaps matching TRBD1 (5 bases). The CDR3 has 14 amino acids. Germline lookup yields CDR1 SGHDT and CDR2 YYEEEE. The V end was cut by 4 bases, the J end by 0 bases, with 11 bases between. The DNA of the CDR3 is TGTGCCAGCAGCCCACGCAGGGTCTCCTACGAGCAGTACTTC. Residues: CASSPRRVSYEQYF.

The rearrangement links TRBV2 to TRBJ2-7; 11 nucleotides match TRBD1. The CDR3 sequence is 14 residues long. From germline, CDR1 is SNHLY and CDR2 FYNNEI. Trimming removed 7 bases from V and 0 bases from J; junction bases left unmatched: 2. DNA of the CDR3: TGTGCCAGCACCGGGACAGGGGGCTCCTACGAGCAGTACTTC. Its protein product is CASTGTGGSYEQYF. The entire variable domain, with the rest obtained from reference TRBV2 and TRBJ2-7, is as follows: EPEVTQTPSHQVTQMGQEVILRCVPISNHLYFYWYRQILGQKVEFLVSFYNNEISEKSEIFDDQFSVERPDGSNFTLKIRSTKLEDSAMYFCASTGTGGSYEQYFGPGTRLTVT.

The chain joins TRBV9 to TRBJ1-1; D is uncertain. This CDR3 region has 14 residues. Trimming pared 4 bases from V and 3 bases from J, leaving 13 bases between. Per the germline V gene, CDR1 is SGDLS and CDR2 is YYNGEE. The CDR3 sequence is CASSSLGADTEAFF. CDR3 DNA: TGTGCCAGCAGCTCCCTGGGAGCGGACACTGAAGCTTTCTTT.

J is TRBJ2-7 and V is TRBV21-1; the DNA was not used to check the table's D call, TRBD2. TRBV21-1 is flagged as a pseudogene. The CDR3 has 20 residues. In nucleotides, the CDR3 is TGTGCCAGCAGCTACCGGGGGGGACTAACGAATCTACGAGAATCCTACGAGCAGTACTTC. Amino acid sequence: CASSYRGGLTNLRESYEQYF.

V is TRBV25-1 and J is TRBJ2-5; weak D call: TRBD2 (7 bases). This CDR3 region has 17 residues. Germline V gives CDR1 MGHDK, CDR2 SYGVNS. V was cut by 7 bases and J by 2 bases, with 23 bases left in between. The CDR3 region is CASTPGGASGRQETQYF. In DNA, the CDR3 is TGTGCCAGCACCCCTGGGGGGGCTAGCGGCCGACAAGAGACCCAGTACTTC. Full variable domain (remainder filled in from reference TRBV25-1 and TRBJ2-5): EADIYQTPRYLVIGTGKKITLECSQTMGHDKMYWYQQDPGMELHLIHYSYGVNSTEKGDLSSESTVSRIRTEHFPLTLESARPSHTSQYLCASTPGGASGRQETQYFGPGTRLLVL.

This clone showed up just once. The CDR3 reads CASRKTGGVTEAFF. As DNA, the CDR3 is TGTGCCAGCAGGAAAACAGGGGGGGTAACTGAAGCTTTCTTT. This chain links TRBV13 with TRBJ1-1; 8 bases agree with TRBD1. CDR3 length equals 14 residues. The V gene's germline CDR1 is PRHDT and CDR2 FYEKMQ (reference sequence). The V gene end was trimmed by 6 bases and the J gene end by 5 bases; junction bases not matched to a gene: 8.

The chain is built from TRBV11-3 and TRBJ2-2; 10 positions agree with TRBD1. Trimming removed 4 bases from V and 4 bases from J; junction bases left unmatched: 9. The CDR3 has 17 amino acids. In germline, CDR1 is SGHNT, CDR2 YENEEA. The CDR3 here is CASSSSGQGGGTGELFF. As DNA, the CDR3 is TGTGCCAGCAGCTCATCAGGACAGGGGGGCGGCACCGGGGAGCTGTTTTTT.

V is TRBV6-5 and J is TRBJ2-2; D gene unclear. V dropped 1 base and J dropped 7 bases, with 1 base sitting between them. There are 11 residues in the CDR3. In germline, CDR1 is MNHEY, CDR2 SVGAGI. In nucleotides, the CDR3 is TGTGCCAGCAGTTACTACGGGGAGCTGTTTTTT. Translated: CASSYYGELFF.

V is TRBV2 and J is TRBJ2-5; 9 bases fit TRBD2. This CDR3 has 14 amino acids. Germline V CDR1 and CDR2: SNHLY, FYNNEI. The ends lost 4 bases at V and 9 bases at J; junction bases unmatched: 9. The CDR3 sequence is CASSVEREDPSQYF. The CDR3 region has the DNA TGTGCCAGCAGTGTAGAGCGGGAGGATCCTTCCCAGTACTTC.

The rearrangement uses TRBV27 and TRBJ2-1; no clear D. V lost 3 bases and J lost 2, with 11 bases in between. This CDR3 contains 15 residues. Germline CDR1 is MNHEY and CDR2 is SMNVEV (reference sequence). The chain's CDR3 is CASSLQRWAYNEQFF. In DNA form, the CDR3 reads TGTGCCAGCAGTTTGCAACGGTGGGCCTACAATGAGCAGTTCTTC.

The chain couples TRBV7-3 to TRBJ2-3; TRBD2 agrees at 8 bases. There are 18 residues in the CDR3. Losses at the gene ends were 2 bases for V and 1 base for J; bases not matched to a gene: 11. Per germline, CDR1 SGHTA and CDR2 FQGTGA. The CDR3 DNA reads TGTGCCAGCAGCTTAGGACTAGCAGTCAGGTTGGGCACAGATACGCAGTATTTT. Amino acid sequence: CASSLGLAVRLGTDTQYF.

A single count supports this clone. Other DNA sequences in the same sample also yield this CDR3. V gene TRBV7-3 combines with J gene TRBJ2-5, with 8 positions matching TRBD2. J lost 4 bases, V lost 1 base, and 5 bases had no gene match. The length of the CDR3 is 15 residues. Germline CDR1 and CDR2: SGHTA and FQGTGA. The CDR3 DNA reads TGTGCCAGCAGCTTAAGAGCGGGAGTTCGAGAGACCCAGTACTTC. This codes for CASSLRAGVRETQYF.

The rearrangement joins TRBV4-1 to TRBJ2-1, with 10 bases lining up with TRBD2. J was trimmed by 2 bases and V by 4 bases; bases with no gene match: 8. CDR3 length: 17 amino acids. Germline V gene sequence: CDR1 MGHRA, CDR2 YSYEKL. The CDR3 reads CASSRITAGGPYNEQFF. CDR3 nucleotides: TGCGCCAGCAGCCGGATCACAGCGGGAGGGCCCTACAATGAGCAGTTCTTC.

The rearrangement joins TRBV28 to TRBJ2-3; 8 bases map to TRBD2. Germline values: CDR1 MDHEN, CDR2 SYDVKM. With 7 bases clipped from V and 6 bases from J, the junction kept 12 bases outside the gene matches. This CDR3 is built from 15 residues. DNA of the CDR3: TGTGCCAGCACCCAAGCGGGAGCCGCTTCGGATACGCAGTATTTT. It specifies CASTQAGAASDTQYF.

The rearrangement joins TRBV9 to TRBJ2-7, with D hard to call. This CDR3 contains 16 residues. V was pared by 0 bases and J by 0 bases, with 13 bases between. Germline V gene lookup returns CDR1 SGDLS and CDR2 YYNGEE. The chain's CDR3 is CASSVDGSTSSYEQYF. Here the CDR3 DNA reads TGTGCCAGCAGCGTAGATGGGTCTACCAGCTCCTACGAGCAGTACTTC.

The chain links TRBV5-1 to TRBJ1-3, with D possibly being TRBD1 (5 bases). V dropped 0 bases and J dropped 7 bases, with 11 bases sitting between them. Per germline, CDR1 SGHRS and CDR2 YFSETQ. The CDR3 runs to 14 residues. The DNA of the CDR3 is TGCGCCAGCAGCTTGGCCGAGGAGGGGAACACCATATATTTT. It specifies CASSLAEEGNTIYF.

The J gene is TRBJ1-3, the V gene TRBV18, with unresolved D. The V end lost 0 bases, the J end lost 0 bases, and 15 bases lay between the germline ends. CDR1 and CDR2 from the germline V gene are KGHSH and LQKENI. This CDR3 comprises 18 residues. The DNA for the CDR3 is TGTGCCAGCTCACCACCGTTTAGGGCGAACCACTCTGGAAACACCATATATTTT. Translating it yields CASSPPFRANHSGNTIYF.

With respect to this clone: This likely reflects a read error, since a far larger clone is one base away. This rearrangement joins TRBV6-1 to TRBJ1-5, with 8 nucleotides matching TRBD1. The CDR3 extends over 15 amino acids. CDR1 is MNHNS, CDR2 SASEGT, per germline. Losses at the gene ends were 0 bases for V and 6 bases for J; bases not matched to a gene: 4. The CDR3 region is CASSEAQGAGQPQHF. The DNA for the CDR3 is TGTGCCAGCAGTGAAGCGCAGGGGGCGGGTCAGCCCCAGCATTTT.

The chain employs TRBV7-9 and TRBJ1-4; D is ambiguous. The CDR3 spans 14 residues. With 0 bases removed from V and 7 bases from J, the gap between germline ends came to 9 bases. Germline loops: CDR1 SEHNR, CDR2 FQNEAQ (reference sequence). The CDR3 is CASSLALTGEKLFF. CDR3 in DNA: TGTGCCAGCAGCTTAGCGCTAACGGGTGAAAAACTGTTTTTT. The complete variable domain, with remaining parts taken from reference TRBV7-9 and TRBJ1-4, reads DTGVSQNPRHKITKRGQNVTFRCDPISEHNRLYWYRQTLGQGPEFLTYFQNEAQLEKSRLLSDRFSAERPKGSFSTLEIQRTEQGDSAMYLCASSLALTGEKLFFGSGTQLSVL.

A word on this clone: Other DNA sequences in this sample translate to the same CDR3. V is TRBV7-2 and J is TRBJ2-3; TRBD1 is a possible D gene (7 bases). Germline loops: CDR1 SGHTA, CDR2 FQGNSA. This CDR3 has 14 amino acids. Trimming stripped 5 bases from V and 4 bases from J, with 13 bases between. The CDR3 protein is CASSRGTVPDTQYF. CDR3 nucleotides: TGTGCCAGCAGCCGGGGGACAGTCCCAGATACGCAGTATTTT.

V is TRBV15 and J is TRBJ2-1, with D tentatively TRBD2 (5 bases). Per the germline V gene, CDR1 is LNHNV and CDR2 is YYDKDF (reference sequence). The CDR3 has 13 amino acids. V dropped 0 bases and J dropped 13 bases, with 13 bases sitting between them. Here the CDR3 DNA reads TGTGCCACCAGCAGAGATGCGGGTACTTCCCAGTTCTTC. It translates to CATSRDAGTSQFF.

This sequence joins TRBV18 and TRBJ2-3, with D possibly being TRBD2 (6 bases). The CDR3 length is 13 residues. V lost 6 bases to trimming and J lost 4 bases, with 11 bases between them. Germline V gene sequence: CDR1 KGHSH, CDR2 LQKENI. CDR3 region: CASSLGEADTQYF. The CDR3 nucleotides are TGTGCCAGCTCCCTTGGGGAGGCAGATACGCAGTATTTT.